This T cell receptor beta chain was identified in a study of T cell repertoires in cytomegalovirus infection. V was clipped by 8 bases and J by 0 bases, with 15 bases between them. Germline loops: CDR1 SNHLY, CDR2 FYNNEI. CDR3 length equals 15 residues. One entry per CDR3 protein, called by TCRdb with MiXCR from the reads. The sample yields around 900,000 distinct CDR3 sequences, around 30% seen once. Concerning this clonotype itself: Its matching antigen is unknown.

Sequenced material: cultured CD8+ T cells from PBMCs, taken from culture after CMV antigen stimulation. The receptor was isolated from a human donor in good health (CMV status not recorded). Some clones in this sample may be carry-over from other donors' samples. The chain joins TRBV2 to TRBJ2-3; weak D call: TRBD2 (6 bases). The CDR3 reads CASPPRELSTDTQYF. The CDR3 DNA follows: TGTGCCAGCCCACCCCGGGAGTTAAGCACAGATACGCAGTATTTT. Using reference TRBV2 and TRBJ2-3 for the parts outside the CDR3, the full variable domain is EPEVTQTPSHQVTQMGQEVILRCVPISNHLYFYWYRQILGQKVEFLVSFYNNEISEKSEIFDDQFSVERPDGSNFTLKIRSTKLEDSAMYFCASPPRELSTDTQYFGPGTRLTVL.